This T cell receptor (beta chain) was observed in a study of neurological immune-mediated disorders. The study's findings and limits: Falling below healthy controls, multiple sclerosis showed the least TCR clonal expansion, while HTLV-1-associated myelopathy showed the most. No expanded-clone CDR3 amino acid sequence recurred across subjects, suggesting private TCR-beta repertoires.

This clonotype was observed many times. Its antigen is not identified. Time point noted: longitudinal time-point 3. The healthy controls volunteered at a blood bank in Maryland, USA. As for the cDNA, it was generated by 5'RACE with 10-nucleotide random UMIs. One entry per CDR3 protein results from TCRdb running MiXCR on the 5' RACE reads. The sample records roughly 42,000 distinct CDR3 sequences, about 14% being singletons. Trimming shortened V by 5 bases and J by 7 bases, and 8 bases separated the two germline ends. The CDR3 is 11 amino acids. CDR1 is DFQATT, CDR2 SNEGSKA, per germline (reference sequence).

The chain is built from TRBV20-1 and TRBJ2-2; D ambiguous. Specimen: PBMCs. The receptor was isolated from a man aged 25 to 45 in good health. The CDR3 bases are TGCAGTGCTCTGAACGTCGGGGAGCTGTTTTTT. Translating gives CSALNVGELFF.